This T cell receptor beta chain was sequenced in a study of blood T cell repertoires in COVID-19 (TCRdb year 2020). With regard to the full study: Collaborator samples came from the United States, Italy and Spain and covered acute and convalescent phases of COVID-19. The sample metadata nearly always contained a de-identified subject ID, COVID-19 status, age in years and sex. Where available, HLA class I and class II types were obtained from metadata supplied by the sample provider rather than from assay-based typing. Deeply sampled blood TCRbeta repertoires from subjects exposed to, actively infected with, or recovered from COVID-19 were included in the dataset. Samples were obtained from the ongoing ImmuneRACE study (first 160 participants) and from 950 to 1,500 subjects provided by 6 global collaborators. The material from the prospective study consisted of cDNA or gDNA derived from T cells, B-cell-depleted T cells, or PBMCs. The repertoires were released in a freely available public database meant as a resource for research on the immune response to SARS-CoV-2.

TCRbeta CDR3 regions were amplified from genomic DNA using the immunoSEQ Assay, a bias-controlled multiplex PCR. The authors' pipeline ran thus. Nucleated cell counts per sample were estimated from amplification of reference gene primers within the assay. Sequence reads were collapsed and filtered to measure the absolute abundance of every unique TCRbeta CDR3 rearrangement. For each sample, productive Simpson clonality was calculated by taking the square root of Simpson's diversity index across productive rearrangements. In TCRdb, the immuneACCESS table is reduced to in-frame sequences with V and J assigned. These tables do not hold every clone; where another copy was compared, an unresolved V gene accounts for under half, and the others remain unexplained. The V and J calls and clone size are taken from that table; D and trimming were inferred from the DNA. This sample has 180,000 or so clones in its table, and about four fifths of those were observed once. Approximately 10% of the sample belongs to the ten largest clones.

V and J lose 6 bases and 5 bases, and a span of 10 bases separates them. The CDR3, from cysteine to phenylalanine, totals 13 residues. The entry retains the CDR3 DNA only, 39 bases that are in frame from base 1. Taken from the germline V gene, the CDR1 and CDR2 loops are SGHNT and YENEEA. This clone was seen ten or more times. What antigen it recognizes has not been identified. Per-nucleotide qualities are absent, and no much larger clonotype sits a single base away. One collaborating source in Seattle enrolled patients while the patients were actively infected and followed the patients over time throughout the course of disease. Collaborating institutions collected whole blood in K2EDTA tubes following their own protocols. For TCRbeta analysis, collaborators shipped samples as frozen whole blood, isolated PBMCs, or DNA extracted from either of those sample types. Overall study outcomes, separate from this receptor: The quantity of clinical and demographic metadata differed by source and by participant and was supplied without curation.

Sequenced material: peripheral blood. The sequence was collected from a woman in her 40s with COVID-19, enrolled during active disease. The chain was built from TRBV11-3 and TRBJ2-2; TRBD1 is a weak D gene call, 6 bases matching. The CDR3 protein: CASRDSYTGELFF. The DNA sequence is TGTGCCAGCAGGGACAGTTATACCGGGGAGCTGTTTTTT.